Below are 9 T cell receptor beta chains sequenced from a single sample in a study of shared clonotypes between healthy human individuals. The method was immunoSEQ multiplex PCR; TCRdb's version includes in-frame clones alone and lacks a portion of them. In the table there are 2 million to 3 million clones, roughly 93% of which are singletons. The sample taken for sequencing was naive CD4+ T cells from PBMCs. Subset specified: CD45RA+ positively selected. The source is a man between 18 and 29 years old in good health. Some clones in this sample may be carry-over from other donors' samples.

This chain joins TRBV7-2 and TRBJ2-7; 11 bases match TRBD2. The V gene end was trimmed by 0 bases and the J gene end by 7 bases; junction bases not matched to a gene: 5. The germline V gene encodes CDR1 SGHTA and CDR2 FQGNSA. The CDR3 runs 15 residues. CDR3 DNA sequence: TGTGCCAGCAGCTTAGCTCGACTAGCGGGGAGAGAGCAGTACTTC. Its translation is CASSLARLAGREQYF.

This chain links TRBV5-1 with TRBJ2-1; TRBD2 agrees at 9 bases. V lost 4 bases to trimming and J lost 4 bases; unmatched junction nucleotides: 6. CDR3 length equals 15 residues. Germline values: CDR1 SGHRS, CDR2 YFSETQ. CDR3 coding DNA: TGCGCCAGCAGCGAGGGACTAGCCCTGTACAATGAGCAGTTCTTC. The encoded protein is CASSEGLALYNEQFF.

CDR3 in DNA: TGTGCCAGCAGTTTAGTGGGGCGCATAGCCAGTCGGACCTACGAGCAGTACTTC. Translated: CASSLVGRIASRTYEQYF. The rearrangement uses TRBV28 and TRBJ2-7; possibly TRBD1 for D (5 bases). Germline V CDR1 and CDR2: MDHEN, SYDVKM. The CDR3 is 18 residues long. Trimming removed 2 bases at V and 2 bases at J, with 22 bases between.

CDR3 sequence reads: CASSQPPGQPTVEQYF. Written as DNA, the CDR3 is TGTGCCAGCAGCCAACCCCCGGGACAGCCAACGGTGGAGCAGTACTTC. The chain joins TRBV7-9 to TRBJ2-7, with TRBD1 identical over 7 bases. V shed 5 bases and J 7 bases; nucleotides not matched to a gene: 17. The CDR3 consists of 16 residues. The germline gives CDR1 SEHNR, CDR2 FQNEAQ (reference sequence).

CDR3 sequence reads: CASSGGTSNPYEQYF. The CDR3 DNA follows: TGTGCCAGCAGTGGGGGGACTAGCAACCCCTACGAGCAGTACTTC. This sequence joins TRBV25-1 and TRBJ2-7; 9 positions match TRBD2. The J segment lost 2 bases and the V segment lost 4 bases, leaving 6 bases of the junction unmatched. The CDR3 spans 15 residues. From germline, CDR1 is MGHDK and CDR2 SYGVNS.

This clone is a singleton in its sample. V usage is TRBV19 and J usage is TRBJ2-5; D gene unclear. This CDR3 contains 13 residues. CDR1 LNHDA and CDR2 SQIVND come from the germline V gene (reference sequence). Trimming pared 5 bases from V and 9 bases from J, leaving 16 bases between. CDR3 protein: CASSPEVNAAQYF. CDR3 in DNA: TGTGCCAGTAGTCCCGAGGTTAACGCTGCCCAGTACTTC.

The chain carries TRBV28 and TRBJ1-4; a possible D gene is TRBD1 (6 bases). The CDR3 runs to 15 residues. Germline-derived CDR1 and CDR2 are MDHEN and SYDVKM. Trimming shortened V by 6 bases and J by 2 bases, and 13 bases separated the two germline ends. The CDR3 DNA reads TGTGCCAGCAGCCCCGGGACATTCACTAATGAAAAACTGTTTTTT. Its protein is CASSPGTFTNEKLFF. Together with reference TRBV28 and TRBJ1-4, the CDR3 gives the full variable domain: DVKVTQSSRYLVKRTGEKVFLECVQDMDHENMFWYRQDPGLGLRLIYFSYDVKMKEKGDIPEGYSVSREKKERFSLILESASTNQTSMYLCASSPGTFTNEKLFFGSGTQLSVL.

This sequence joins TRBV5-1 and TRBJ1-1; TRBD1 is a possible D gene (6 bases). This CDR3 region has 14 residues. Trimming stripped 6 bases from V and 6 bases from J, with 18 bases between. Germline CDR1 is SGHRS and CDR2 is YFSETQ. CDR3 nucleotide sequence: TGCGCCAGCACCCTTGGGGGGGCAATTGCTGAAGCTTTCTTT. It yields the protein CASTLGGAIAEAFF.

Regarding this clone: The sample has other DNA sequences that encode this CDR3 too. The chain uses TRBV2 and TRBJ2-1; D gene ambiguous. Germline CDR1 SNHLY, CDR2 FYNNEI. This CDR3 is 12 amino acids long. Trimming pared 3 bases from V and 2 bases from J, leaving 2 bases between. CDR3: CASSDPYNEQFF. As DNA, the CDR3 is TGTGCCAGCAGTGACCCCTACAATGAGCAGTTCTTC.